Given below is one TCR beta chain in context. Its antigen is undetermined. 13 Jbeta primers and 60 Vbeta primers were used for the PCR. Sequencing was performed with immunoSEQ multiplex PCR; in TCRdb, only in-frame clones are kept and a portion is missing. The data contain tens of thousands of clones, roughly 79% of them singletons. This specimen belongs to a study of cytomegalovirus exposure and HLA in healthy donors. Study as a whole: A prior study identified approximately 120 million unique TCR beta sequences from around 180 million T cells. Out of around 360 genotyped donors, about 76% belonged to the Caucasian-associated ancestry cluster. Study conclusions and caveats: As confirmed in vitro, a few CMV-associated chains were specific for CMV antigens. The authors enumerated around 150 TCR beta chains as linked to cytomegalovirus.

The length of the CDR3 is 13 residues. V shed 4 bases and J shed 1 base, with 10 bases lying between them. Germline V gene lookup returns CDR1 GTSNPN and CDR2 SVGIG (reference sequence). Sequencing input: PBMCs. The receptor's source is a male donor in good health and CMV-seropositive. This sequence joins TRBV30 and TRBJ1-1; D not certain. CDR3 sequence: CAWTPRRNTEAFF. The CDR3 nucleotides are TGTGCCTGGACCCCGCGTCGGAACACTGAAGCTTTCTTT.